This T cell receptor beta chain came from a study of T cell responses to AZD1222 COVID-19 vaccine. V was trimmed by 7 bases and J by 12 bases, leaving 18 bases between them. Germline loops: CDR1 SQVTM, CDR2 ANQGSEA. The CDR3 runs to 11 residues. Study results and limitations: Once two AZD1222 doses were given, Spike-specific TCR breadth and depth went up.

Second doses at about 4 or about 12 weeks were pooled. This table comes from immunoSEQ multiplex PCR, and its TCRdb copy is limited to in-frame clones, with some not included. The table includes around 150,000 clones, approximately 92% detected once. For this clone: Antigen: not known.

The clonotype comes from an adult who received the AZD1222 COVID-19 vaccine. The chain employs TRBV29-1 and TRBJ1-2, with no clear D. Sample: peripheral blood, taken 28 days after the second AZD1222 dose. CDR3 sequence reads: CSASPAEVDTF. CDR3 bases: TGCAGCGCTTCCCCAGCTGAGGTAGACACCTTC.